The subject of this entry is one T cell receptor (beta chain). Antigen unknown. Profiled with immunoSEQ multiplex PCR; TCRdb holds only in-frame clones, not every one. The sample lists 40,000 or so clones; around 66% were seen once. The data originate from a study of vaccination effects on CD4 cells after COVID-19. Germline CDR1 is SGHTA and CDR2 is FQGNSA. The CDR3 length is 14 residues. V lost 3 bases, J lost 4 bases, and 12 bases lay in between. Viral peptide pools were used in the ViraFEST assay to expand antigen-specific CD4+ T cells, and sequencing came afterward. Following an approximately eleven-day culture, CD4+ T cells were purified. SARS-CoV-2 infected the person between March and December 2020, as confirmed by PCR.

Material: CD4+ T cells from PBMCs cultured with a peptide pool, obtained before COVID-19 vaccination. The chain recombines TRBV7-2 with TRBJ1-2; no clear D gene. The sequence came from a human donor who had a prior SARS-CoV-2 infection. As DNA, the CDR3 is TGTGCCAGCAGCTTGTCCCCCCGGGGCTATGGCTACACCTTC. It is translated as CASSLSPRGYGYTF.